Each of the 15 T cell receptor beta chains below was sequenced from the same sample in a study of a mutant IDH1 vaccine in newly diagnosed glioma. These receptors lack a known antigen. Time point given: week 23, last vaccination. In every dose of vaccine, 300 ug of mutant IDH1 20-mer peptide was given alongside topical imiquimod. Generated by immunoSEQ multiplex PCR, the TCRdb table keeps only in-frame clones and is missing some. The table records about 44,000 clones, less than 95% of them present only once. The material was PBMCs, obtained from a glioma patient whose treatment included an IDH1 peptide vaccine. These receptors all come from a man aged 45-65 years with glioma.

The rearrangement links TRBV18 to TRBJ2-1; possible D gene TRBD1, 6 bases. CDR3 length: 14 amino acids. V lost 3 bases, J lost 8 bases, and 14 bases lay in between. In germline, CDR1 is KGHSH, CDR2 LQKENI. CDR3 protein: CASSPPNQGHEQFF. The CDR3 DNA is TGTGCCAGCTCACCTCCGAATCAGGGGCATGAGCAGTTCTTC.

The gene calls are TRBV10-3 and TRBJ2-1; 8 bases are a match to TRBD1. Germline lookup yields CDR1 ENHRY and CDR2 SYGVKD. This CDR3 spans 17 amino acids. The V segment lost 4 bases and the J segment 2 bases; nucleotides outside the gene matches: 10. The CDR3 region is CAISGRGTGSTYNEQFF. CDR3 sequence (DNA): TGTGCCATCAGTGGCCGGGGGACAGGCTCTACCTACAATGAGCAGTTCTTC.

The genes are TRBV27 and TRBJ1-5; D unresolved. Germline CDR1 reads MNHEY; CDR2 reads SMNVEV (reference sequence). This CDR3 contains 13 residues. V was cut by 1 base and J by 6 bases, with 7 bases left in between. CDR3 DNA: TGTGCCAGCAGTTTATACGTCGGTCAGCCCCAGCATTTT. Residues: CASSLYVGQPQHF.

The V call is TRBV18, the J call TRBJ2-7; 8 positions agree with TRBD1. The CDR3 has 13 residues. Germline V gene lookup returns CDR1 KGHSH and CDR2 LQKENI. V gave up 5 bases and J gave up 2 bases; unmatched junction bases: 2. This CDR3 reads CASSGTGPYEQYF. CDR3 DNA: TGTGCCAGCTCAGGGACAGGCCCCTACGAGCAGTACTTC.

The chain joins TRBV27 to TRBJ2-5; the match to TRBD1 covers 8 bases. CDR1 is MNHEY, CDR2 SMNVEV, per germline (reference sequence). V lost 4 bases, J lost 3 bases, and 10 bases stayed unmatched. The CDR3 consists of 16 residues. The CDR3 sequence: CASSSTGGDYKETQYF. CDR3 in DNA: TGTGCCAGCAGTTCCACAGGGGGTGATTACAAAGAGACCCAGTACTTC.

The chain combines TRBV2 with TRBJ1-5; no reliable D call. CDR1 and CDR2 (germline): SNHLY, FYNNEI. Trimming took off 5 bases at V and 12 bases at J, with 14 bases between the two ends. The CDR3 loop spans 12 amino acids. For the CDR3, the DNA is TGTGCCAGCAGTCCGACGGCCGGAGTCCAGCATTTT. Protein: CASSPTAGVQHF.

The J gene is TRBJ2-3, the V gene TRBV5-1, with TRBD2 matching over 10 bases. The CDR3 is 14 amino acids. J was trimmed by 6 bases and V by 5 bases; bases with no gene match: 6. Germline V lookup: CDR1 SGHRS, CDR2 YFSETQ. The CDR3 loop is CASSPSGSGDTQYF. The CDR3 coding sequence is TGCGCCAGCAGTCCTAGCGGGAGTGGGGATACGCAGTATTTT.

The chain couples TRBV19 to TRBJ2-7; D might be TRBD1 (6 bases). The V gene lost 6 bases and the J gene lost 3 bases, with 12 bases spanning the gap. The CDR3 loop spans 13 amino acids. The germline gives CDR1 LNHDA, CDR2 SQIVND (reference sequence). The CDR3 is CASSVQGVYEQYF. The CDR3, as DNA: TGTGCCAGTAGCGTACAGGGTGTCTACGAGCAGTACTTC.

This chain connects TRBV21-1 to TRBJ2-1; TRBD2 is taken as the D call from the table, unchecked against the DNA. TRBV21-1 is designated a pseudogene. The CDR3 loop spans 20 amino acids. CDR3 coding DNA: TGTGCCAGCAGCAAAGTGGTGCCGCGGGAGGGCCCAGCTCCCTACAATGAGCAGTTCTTC. Its translation: CASSKVVPREGPAPYNEQFF.

The chain has TRBV27 and TRBJ2-1; D is unclear. The V gene's germline CDR1 is MNHEY and CDR2 SMNVEV (reference sequence). The CDR3 has 12 residues. V dropped 3 bases and J dropped 7 bases, with 7 bases sitting between them. The CDR3 sequence is CASSFSGNEQFF. CDR3 DNA sequence: TGTGCCAGCAGTTTTAGTGGGAATGAGCAGTTCTTC.

A remark on this clone: A read error may account for a junction end that differs from germline. CDR3 protein: CASSIAGHLNTEAFF. For the CDR3, the DNA is TGTGCCAGCAGCATAGCGGGACACCTGAACACTGAAGCTTTCTTT. This chain joins TRBV7-2 and TRBJ1-1, with TRBD1 as a possible D gene (6 bases). Germline loops: CDR1 SGHTA, CDR2 FQGNSA. The CDR3 is 15 residues long.

This clone came up once. This chain connects TRBV27 to TRBJ1-1; 8 bases agree with TRBD1. V gave up 2 bases and J gave up 0 bases; unmatched junction bases: 8. The CDR3 consists of 17 residues. Per germline, CDR1 MNHEY and CDR2 SMNVEV (reference sequence). For the CDR3, the DNA is TGTGCCAGCAGTTTAATCCCTCCGACAGGGGTGAACACTGAAGCTTTCTTT. As protein: CASSLIPPTGVNTEAFF.

This chain's CDR3 is CASSPDRVGSEAFF. In DNA, the CDR3 is TGCGCCAGCAGCCCAGACAGGGTGGGCTCTGAAGCTTTCTTT. The chain links TRBV4-1 to TRBJ1-1, with TRBD1 matching 7 bases. The V gene's germline CDR1 is MGHRA and CDR2 YSYEKL. The CDR3 has 14 amino acids. J gave up 6 bases and V 4 bases, and 8 bases lay outside the gene matches.

This clone has only one observation. V and J are TRBV5-1 and TRBJ1-2, with TRBD1 matching 12 bases. In germline, CDR1 is SGHRS, CDR2 YFSETQ. The CDR3 extends over 15 amino acids. After removal of 5 bases from V and 2 bases from J, the junction contained 4 bases not matched to a gene. The chain's CDR3 is CASRYGTGGNYGYTF. CDR3 nucleotides: TGCGCCAGCAGATATGGGACAGGGGGCAACTATGGCTACACCTTC. Variable domain in full (rest from reference TRBV5-1 and TRBJ1-2): KAGVTQTPRYLIKTRGQQVTLSCSPISGHRSVSWYQQTPGQGLQFLFEYFSETQRNKGNFPGRFSGRQFSNSRSEMNVSTLELGDSALYLCASRYGTGGNYGYTFGSGTRLTVV.

This chain uses TRBV4-2 with TRBJ2-1; D gene ambiguous. The CDR3 extends over 12 amino acids. In germline, CDR1 is LGHNA, CDR2 YNFKEQ. V was cut by 1 base and J by 7 bases, with 5 bases left in between. CDR3 in DNA: TGTGCCAGCAGCCAAGTCGGAAATGAGCAGTTCTTC. This encodes CASSQVGNEQFF.